This entry concerns a single T cell receptor (beta chain). These data belong to a study of blood T cell repertoires in COVID-19. Study overall: PBMCs, B-cell-depleted T cells, or T cells were the source of the cDNA or gDNA that made up the material.

Assay used: immunoSEQ multiplex PCR; TCRdb lists only in-frame clones, some missing. Of under 200,000 clones detected, more than 65% appear once; the ten largest clones hold 8.1%. The receptor was derived from a woman aged 55-75 years with COVID-19, enrolled during active disease. Material: peripheral blood.

The CDR3, as DNA: TGTGCCAGCAGTTACTTTGGGACAGGGCTCACTGAAGCTTTCTTT. This translates into CASSYFGTGLTEAFF. The chain carries TRBV6-5 and TRBJ1-1, with 9 bases matching TRBD1. This CDR3 spans 15 amino acids. J gave up 4 bases and V 1 base, and 4 bases lay outside the gene matches. Germline V gene data show CDR1 as MNHEY and CDR2 as SVGAGI.